Following are 5 T cell receptor beta chains from one sample sequenced in a study of CD8+CD57+ T cells in acquired aplastic anemia. Genomic DNA, the template, was used for profiling of the TCR beta VDJ and CDR3. TCRdb independently ran MiXCR on the reads; one entry per CDR3 protein. This repertoire shows about 210,000 distinct CDR3 sequences, over 60% found once; its top ten account for around 32%. The source material was sorted CD4+, CD8+, or CD8+CD57+ T cells (not recorded which) from PBMCs. Receptor source: a human donor in good health.

This clonotype has just one count. This chain uses TRBV7-3 with TRBJ2-3; no clear D gene. Trimming took off 6 bases at V and 2 bases at J, with 9 bases between the two ends. Germline values: CDR1 SGHTA, CDR2 FQGTGA. The CDR3 extends over 13 amino acids. CDR3 in DNA: TGTGCCAGCAGTCCCCGCTACACAGATACGCAGTATTTT. Translating gives CASSPRYTDTQYF.

V is TRBV7-3 and J is TRBJ2-5; 8 bases agree with TRBD2. Germline V gives CDR1 SGHTA, CDR2 FQGTGA. This CDR3 spans 14 amino acids. Trimming at V came to 6 bases and at J to 4 bases, leaving 7 bases not matched to a gene. CDR3 protein: CASRRGGQVETQYF. CDR3 bases: TGTGCCAGCAGGCGCGGGGGGCAGGTAGAGACCCAGTACTTC.

The chain uses TRBV10-3 and TRBJ2-5; 7 bases match TRBD1. The CDR3 sequence is 15 residues long. Per germline, CDR1 ENHRY and CDR2 SYGVKD. The trim removed 3 bases at V and 0 bases at J, leaving 4 bases unmatched. The chain's CDR3 is CAISDGTDNQETQYF. CDR3 nucleotides: TGTGCCATCAGTGATGGGACAGACAACCAAGAGACCCAGTACTTC.

The genes are TRBV19 and TRBJ2-7; 8 positions match TRBD1. Germline-derived CDR1 and CDR2 are LNHDA and SQIVND (reference sequence). The CDR3 length is 14 residues. The junction had 9 bases not matched to a gene; V was cut back by 5 bases and J by 6 bases. CDR3 amino acids: CASSVGQGVSEQYF. The DNA for the CDR3 is TGTGCCAGTAGTGTCGGACAGGGAGTCTCCGAGCAGTACTTC.

The table lists this clonotype with many counts. This chain uses TRBV25-1 with TRBJ1-1; D is unresolved. The CDR3 consists of 17 residues. V was clipped by 0 bases and J by 4 bases, with 18 bases between them. CDR1 and CDR2 (germline): MGHDK, SYGVNS. CDR3 sequence reads: CASSEYYLRGEGTEAFF. The CDR3 DNA reads as TGTGCCAGCAGTGAATATTATTTGCGCGGGGAGGGCACTGAAGCTTTCTTT.